The rows below give T cell receptor beta chains drawn from one sample of a study of neurological immune-mediated disorders. A single record per CDR3 protein comes from TCRdb applying MiXCR to the 5' RACE reads. The data contain roughly 45,000 distinct CDR3 sequences, roughly 14% of them singletons. Sequenced input: PBMCs. The receptors here all came from a man aged 25 to 40 in good health. The CDR3 runs from the conserved cysteine through the conserved F or W. A D gene is named only where the DNA matches it firmly. Each size is once, few, many, or a class for an expanded clone.

many | TRBD1 | TRBJ1-4 | TRBV5-6 | TGTGCCAGCAGCTTTAAGACAGGGATTGAAAAACTGTTTTTT | CASSFKTGIEKLFF
many | TRBD2 | TRBJ2-5 | TRBV5-1 | TGCGCCAGCAGCTTGGCCGCTACTAGCGGACAAGAGACCCAGTACTTC | CASSLAATSGQETQYF
many | TRBD1 | TRBJ1-3 | TRBV7-2 | TGTGCCAGCAGCCGGGACAGACTTGGAAACACCATATATTTT | CASSRDRLGNTIYF
many | TRBD1 | TRBJ2-5 | TRBV20-1 | TGCAGTGCTAGAGACATACAGGGGGACCAAGAGACCCAGTACTTC | CSARDIQGDQETQYF
many | NA | TRBJ1-5 | TRBV3-1 | TGTGCCAGCAGCCAAGACAGGGCCGGTCAGCCCCAGCATTTT | CASSQDRAGQPQHF
many | TRBD2 | TRBJ2-5 | TRBV12-3/TRBV12-4 | TGTGCCAGCAGCCGACTAGCGGGAGGGCCGGAGACCCAGTACTTC | CASSRLAGGPETQYF
many | NA | TRBJ2-5 | TRBV4-1 | TGCGCCAGCGGCAATTTAGGGAGACAAGAGACCCAGTACTTC | CASGNLGRQETQYF
many | NA | TRBJ2-4 | TRBV28 | TGTGCCAGCAGGGAGCCGGGACCCTTGGTCGGGAACATTCAGTACTTC | CASREPGPLVGNIQYF
many | NA | TRBJ2-1 | TRBV10-3 | TGTGCCATCAGTGACTCGGGAGAGGTCAATGAGCAGTTCTTC | CAISDSGEVNEQFF
many | TRBD1 | TRBJ2-7 | TRBV27 | TGTGCCAGCACCCCCTACCCCCCCGGGGACAGGGTGCCCTACGAGCAGTACTTC | CASTPYPPGDRVPYEQYF